A selection of T cell receptor beta chains follows, all from one sample in a study of blood T cell repertoires in COVID-19. Sequenced by immunoSEQ multiplex PCR; TCRdb stores in-frame clones only, minus some. In the table there are about 300,000 clones, around 86% of which are singletons. The specimen sequenced was peripheral blood. Source of these receptors: a man between 65 and 85 years old with acute or convalescent COVID-19. Both conserved end residues are part of each CDR3. Fields, in order: D gene, V gene, J gene, clone size, CDR3 DNA, CDR3 protein. The D gene is left open where the match is weak. Clone size is shown for a subset of rows, as once, few, many or a class of expanded clone.

NA	TRBV15	TRBJ1-5	NA	TGTGCCACCAGCCTAAGGATGGGGGGTTGGGGCAATCAGCCCCAGCATTTT	CATSLRMGGWGNQPQHF
TRBD1	TRBV7-9	TRBJ2-7	NA	TGTGCCAGCACACCAATGGGACAGGGGCACGACGAGCAGTACTTC	CASTPMGQGHDEQYF
NA	TRBV5-1	TRBJ2-3	NA	TGCGCCAGCAGCTTGGGTGTAGGGGGTAACACAGATACGCAGTATTTT	CASSLGVGGNTDTQYF
NA	TRBV6-2/TRBV6-3	TRBJ1-5	NA	TGTGCCAGCAGCCGCACTAGACAGGATCAGCCCCAGCATTTT	CASSRTRQDQPQHF
TRBD1	TRBV10-3	TRBJ1-4	NA	TGTGCCATCAGTAGGACAGGAACTAATGAAAAACTGTTTTTT	CAISRTGTNEKLFF
NA	TRBV28	TRBJ1-1	NA	TGTGCCAGCAGTTTGCCAGTATTCGGGAGTACTGAAGCTTTCTTT	CASSLPVFGSTEAFF
NA	TRBV27	TRBJ1-2	NA	TGTGCCAGCAGTCCCCCTGTACAAGGGGCTCCGTTAGGCTACACCTTC	CASSPPVQGAPLGYTF
TRBD2	TRBV7-2	TRBJ2-3	NA	TGTGCCAGCAGTCTAGCGGGGGGGCAAGATACGCAGTATTTT	CASSLAGGQDTQYF
TRBD2	TRBV4-1	TRBJ2-3	NA	TGCGCCAGCAGCCAAGATGTCGCGGGAGCGGTAGATACGCAGTATTTT	CASSQDVAGAVDTQYF
TRBD2	TRBV7-2	TRBJ2-5	NA	TGTGCCAGCAGCTCGCGATTAGCGGGAGCAGGTCTGGAGACCCAGTACTTC	CASSSRLAGAGLETQYF
NA	TRBV28	TRBJ2-4	few	TGTGCCAGCAGTTTAGTGGCTTTGGCCAAAAACATTCAGTACTTC	CASSLVALAKNIQYF
NA	TRBV19	TRBJ2-2	NA	TGTGCCAGTAGGAGGGACATTAACACCGGGGAGCTGTTTTTT	CASRRDINTGELFF